The 4 T cell receptor beta chains below all came from one sample that was sequenced in a study of graft-versus-host responses after intestinal transplantation. Antigens of these TCRs are unknown. Repertoires were generated with immunoSEQ multiplex PCR, while TCRdb's copy carries only in-frame clones and drops some. Here the sample spans tens of thousands of clones, approximately 94% being singletons. Sequenced here: unstimulated CD8+ T cells sorted from spleen or lymph node cells, sampled before intestinal transplant. Receptors originate from a human donor who received an intestinal transplant.

The chain links TRBV9 to TRBJ2-7; D uncertain. The CDR3 length is 14 residues. The germline gives CDR1 SGDLS, CDR2 YYNGEE. With 0 bases removed from V and 0 bases from J, the gap between germline ends came to 7 bases. CDR3 in DNA: TGTGCCAGCAGCGTAGGAGCTAGCTCCTACGAGCAGTACTTC. It translates to CASSVGASSYEQYF.

The CDR3 loop is CASSLAPGGTQYF. CDR3 coding DNA: TGTGCCAGCAGCTTGGCCCCAGGCGGGACCCAGTACTTC. The rearrangement links TRBV5-6 to TRBJ2-5; D is uncertain. CDR3 length equals 13 residues. Germline-derived CDR1 and CDR2 are SGHDT and YYEEEE. The germline V and J ends were trimmed by 0 bases and 7 bases, with 10 bases remaining between them.

The genes are TRBV28 and TRBJ2-1; 7 positions match TRBD2. The CDR3 runs 14 residues. Germline V gene lookup returns CDR1 MDHEN and CDR2 SYDVKM. The junction had 10 bases not matched to a gene; V was cut back by 6 bases and J by 8 bases. The CDR3 DNA is TGTGCCAGCAGGGGGGGGTTTCTCGAGGATGAGCAGTTCTTC. Its translation: CASRGGFLEDEQFF.

V is TRBV5-1 and J is TRBJ2-7, with D uncertain. The CDR3 length is 16 residues. Per the germline V gene, CDR1 is SGHRS and CDR2 is YFSETQ. Trimming removed 3 bases at V and 7 bases at J, with 23 bases between. CDR3 coding DNA: TGCGCCAGCAGCTCGTCGTCTGGCTACCTTGTCGGGGAGCAGTACTTC. It is translated as CASSSSSGYLVGEQYF.